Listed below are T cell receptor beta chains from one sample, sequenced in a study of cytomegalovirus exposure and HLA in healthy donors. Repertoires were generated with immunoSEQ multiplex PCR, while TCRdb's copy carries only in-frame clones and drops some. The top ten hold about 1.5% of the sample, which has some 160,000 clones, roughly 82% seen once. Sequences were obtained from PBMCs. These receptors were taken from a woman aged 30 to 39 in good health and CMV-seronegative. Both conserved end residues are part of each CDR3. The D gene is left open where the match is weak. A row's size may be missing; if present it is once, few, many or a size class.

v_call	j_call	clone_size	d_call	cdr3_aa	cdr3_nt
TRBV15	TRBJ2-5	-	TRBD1	CATSGAGTGETQYF	TGTGCCACCAGCGGCGCCGGGACAGGCGAGACCCAGTACTTC
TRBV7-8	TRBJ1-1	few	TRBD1	CASSFPGTGEMNTEAFF	TGTGCCAGCAGCTTTCCCGGGACAGGGGAAATGAACACTGAAGCTTTCTTT
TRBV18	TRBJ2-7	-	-	CASSRGLTYEQYF	TGTGCCAGCTCACGGGGCCTGACGTACGAGCAGTACTTC
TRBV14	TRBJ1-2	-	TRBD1	CASSPGQGGSYPF	TGTGCCAGCAGCCCGGGACAGGGTGGGAGCTACCCCTTC
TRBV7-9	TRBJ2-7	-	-	CASNRERDEQYF	TGTGCCAGCAACCGAGAACGTGACGAGCAGTACTTC
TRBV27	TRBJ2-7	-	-	CASSWTRSYEQYF	TGTGCCAGCAGTTGGACTCGCTCCTACGAGCAGTACTTC
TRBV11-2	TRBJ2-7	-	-	CASSLGVPEQYF	TGTGCCAGCAGCTTAGGCGTTCCCGAGCAGTACTTC
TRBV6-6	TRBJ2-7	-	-	CASEGAFRGEQYF	TGTGCCAGCGAAGGGGCCTTCCGCGGCGAGCAGTACTTC
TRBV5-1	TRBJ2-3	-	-	CASSMQSGTDTQYF	TGCGCCAGCAGTATGCAATCAGGGACAGATACGCAGTATTTT
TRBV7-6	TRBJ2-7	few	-	CASSTRTGTPHEQYF	TGTGCCAGCAGCACCCGAACCGGGACACCCCACGAGCAGTACTTC
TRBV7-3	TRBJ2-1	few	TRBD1	CASSATGAVNEQFF	TGTGCCAGCAGCGCGACAGGGGCAGTCAATGAGCAGTTCTTC
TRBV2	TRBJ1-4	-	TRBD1	CAGRDRGLNNEKLFF	TGTGCCGGACGGGACAGGGGGTTAAATAATGAAAAACTGTTTTTT
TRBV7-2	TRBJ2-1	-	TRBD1	CASSRQPGQGFNEQFF	TGTGCCAGCAGCCGACAACCGGGACAGGGGTTCAATGAGCAGTTCTTC
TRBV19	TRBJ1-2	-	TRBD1	CASSKLQATGGYGYTF	TGTGCCAGTAGTAAACTCCAAGCGACAGGGGGCTATGGCTACACCTTC
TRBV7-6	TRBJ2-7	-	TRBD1	CASSTWDRAYEQYF	TGTGCCAGCAGCACGTGGGACAGGGCATACGAGCAGTACTTC
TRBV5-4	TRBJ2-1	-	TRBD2	CASSSGGRDNEQFF	TGTGCCAGCAGCTCGGGAGGGCGGGACAATGAGCAGTTCTTC
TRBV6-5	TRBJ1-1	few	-	CASSMNTEAFF	TGTGCCAGCAGCATGAACACTGAAGCTTTCTTT